The 26 T cell receptor beta chains given below trace back to one sample, sequenced in a study of OX40 agonist ivuxolimab in advanced cancers. This table comes from immunoSEQ multiplex PCR, and its TCRdb copy is limited to in-frame clones, with some not included. The sample has fewer than 85,000 clones, approximately 87% seen once. This sample comprised CD4+ or CD8+ T cells sorted from blood, obtained in a trial of the OX40 agonist ivuxolimab. These receptors all come from an adult with an advanced solid tumor such as melanoma, head and neck, liver or kidney cancer.

This sequence joins TRBV7-8 and TRBJ2-6; tentative D call: TRBD1 (6 bases). Deletions cut 5 bases from V and 1 base from J, with 12 bases between. Germline V gene sequence: CDR1 SGHVS, CDR2 FQNEAQ. The CDR3 has 16 residues. The CDR3 bases are TGTGCCAGCAGCGTGACAGGAACGTCTGGGGCCAACGTCCTGACTTTC. Protein sequence: CASSVTGTSGANVLTF.

The V and J genes are TRBV28 and TRBJ2-1, with 8 nucleotides matching TRBD2. This CDR3 is built from 16 residues. Trimming removed 5 bases from V and 1 base from J; junction bases left unmatched: 7. Germline CDR1 MDHEN, CDR2 SYDVKM. The CDR3 DNA follows: TGTGCCAGCAGTCCCCAAGGCGGGAGGTCCTACAATGAGCAGTTCTTC. Translation: CASSPQGGRSYNEQFF.

The V call is TRBV6-5, the J call TRBJ1-2; D not resolved. V lost 7 bases to trimming and J lost 7 bases, with 22 bases between them. The germline V gene encodes CDR1 MNHEY and CDR2 SVGAGI. This CDR3 region has 15 residues. The CDR3 loop is CASTREPERLTGYTF. CDR3 DNA: TGTGCCAGCACCCGCGAGCCGGAACGGTTAACTGGCTACACCTTC.

The CDR3 sequence is CASSLSGTGGTQYF. CDR3 DNA sequence: TGTGCCAGCAGTTTATCAGGGACAGGGGGTACCCAGTACTTC. The chain employs TRBV28 and TRBJ2-5, with 11 bases identical to TRBD1. This CDR3 has 14 residues. Trimming at V came to 1 base and at J to 8 bases, leaving 3 bases not matched to a gene. The germline V gene encodes CDR1 MDHEN and CDR2 SYDVKM.

This clone is a singleton in its sample. The chain links TRBV28 to TRBJ1-1, with D maybe TRBD1 (5 bases). This CDR3 is built from 15 residues. Trimming took 5 bases from V and 2 from J, leaving 15 bases between them. Per the germline V gene, CDR1 is MDHEN and CDR2 is SYDVKM. CDR3 residues: CASSPPRVVNTEAFF. CDR3 nucleotide sequence: TGTGCCAGCAGTCCTCCCAGGGTGGTTAACACTGAAGCTTTCTTT.

This sequence joins TRBV7-2 and TRBJ1-3; D perhaps matches TRBD1 (5 bases). Trimming stripped 6 bases from V and 0 bases from J, with 6 bases between. The CDR3 consists of 13 residues. Germline CDR1 reads SGHTA; CDR2 reads FQGNSA. The CDR3 DNA sequence: TGTGCCAGCAGTACAGGCTCTGGAAACACCATATATTTT. Protein sequence: CASSTGSGNTIYF.

This clone was counted once. The chain uses TRBV5-4 and TRBJ1-2; TRBD1 might be the D (5 bases). V lost 0 bases to trimming and J lost 11 bases, with 11 bases between them. CDR1 SGHNT and CDR2 YYREEE come from the germline V gene (reference sequence). The CDR3 loop spans 12 amino acids. The DNA of the CDR3 is TGTGCCAGCAGCTTGGATGGGACCGGGTACACCTTC. Protein: CASSLDGTGYTF.

This chain connects TRBV19 to TRBJ1-2; 10 nucleotides line up with TRBD1. The CDR3 has 15 amino acids. Trimming removed 7 bases from V and 3 bases from J; junction bases left unmatched: 8. Germline values: CDR1 LNHDA, CDR2 SQIVND (reference sequence). The CDR3 loop reads CASTKRQGADYGYTF. The DNA of the CDR3 is TGTGCCAGTACCAAGCGACAGGGGGCGGACTATGGCTACACCTTC.

This clone appeared once. The chain combines TRBV5-1 with TRBJ2-5, with D tentatively TRBD2 (5 bases). With 1 base removed from V and 5 bases from J, the gap between germline ends came to 12 bases. The CDR3 runs 14 residues. Per germline, CDR1 SGHRS and CDR2 YFSETQ. CDR3 DNA sequence: TGCGCCAGCAGCTTGCTCGGGGTGAGCGAGACCCAGTACTTC. Its translation is CASSLLGVSETQYF.

In the case of this clone: One end of the junction is discordant with germline, which a read error may explain. V usage is TRBV9 and J usage is TRBJ2-3; possible D gene TRBD1, 5 bases. Germline CDR1 reads SGDLS; CDR2 reads YYNGEE. The length of the CDR3 is 15 residues. The CDR3 loop reads CASSVGQADTYTQYF. The CDR3 DNA is TGTGCCAGCAGCGTCGGACAAGCTGACACATATACGCAGTATTTT. The whole variable domain, filled in from reference TRBV9 and TRBJ2-3, reads DSGVTQTPKHLITATGQRVTLRCSPRSGDLSVYWYQQSLDQGLQFLIQYYNGEERAKGNILERFSAQQFPDLHSELNLSSLELGDSALYFCASSVGQADTYTQYFGPGTRLTVL.

This clone has a single count. V is TRBV4-3 and J is TRBJ1-4; 7 positions agree with TRBD1. There are 16 residues in the CDR3. V shed 3 bases, J shed 5 bases, and the junction held 9 bases outside the gene matches. From germline, CDR1 is LGHNA and CDR2 YSLEER. The CDR3 loop reads CASSQAPTGTNEKLFF. The CDR3 bases are TGCGCCAGCAGCCAGGCGCCGACAGGGACGAATGAAAAACTGTTTTTT.

The chain combines TRBV18 with TRBJ2-5; either TRBD1 or TRBD2 may supply D (6 bases each). Germline CDR1 is KGHSH and CDR2 is LQKENI. The V end was cut by 2 bases, the J end by 4 bases, with 17 bases between. The CDR3 extends over 16 amino acids. CDR3 nucleotide sequence: TGTGCCAGCTCACCAGAGGGGGGAGAGACGGGAGAGACCCAGTACTTC. Encoded protein: CASSPEGGETGETQYF.

V is TRBV7-2 and J is TRBJ1-3, with 7 bases aligning to TRBD1. Per the germline V gene, CDR1 is SGHTA and CDR2 is FQGNSA. The CDR3 covers 17 residues. J lost 0 bases, V lost 5 bases, and 10 bases had no gene match. CDR3 residues: CASSLLTGDHSGNTIYF. CDR3 bases: TGTGCCAGCAGCCTCCTTACAGGGGATCACTCTGGAAACACCATATATTTT.

V usage is TRBV13 and J usage is TRBJ2-2, with TRBD1 matching over 8 bases. The trim removed 5 bases at V and 5 bases at J, leaving 7 bases unmatched. The V gene's germline CDR1 is PRHDT and CDR2 FYEKMQ (reference sequence). The CDR3 totals 15 residues. As DNA, the CDR3 is TGTGCCAGCAGCCGACAGGGGATGAGGACCGGGGAGCTGTTTTTT. As protein: CASSRQGMRTGELFF.

This chain uses TRBV7-3 with TRBJ1-6; D unclear. In germline, CDR1 is SGHTA, CDR2 FQGTGA. This CDR3 spans 14 amino acids. V lost 2 bases to trimming and J lost 14 bases, with 16 bases between them. This CDR3 is CASSLGLGPNSLHF. CDR3 bases: TGTGCCAGCAGCTTAGGACTTGGCCCCAACTCCCTCCACTTT.

This clone appeared a single time. The chain couples TRBV19 to TRBJ1-2; D is undetermined. Deletions cut 7 bases from V and 2 bases from J, with 8 bases between. Germline CDR1 and CDR2: LNHDA and SQIVND (reference sequence). CDR3 length: 12 amino acids. The CDR3 DNA follows: TGTGCCAGTACCCCGGGGAACTATGGCTACACCTTC. This gives the protein CASTPGNYGYTF.

The V call is TRBV29-1, the J call TRBJ1-2; unclear D gene. Germline V gene data show CDR1 as SQVTM and CDR2 as ANQGSEA. The CDR3 sequence is 11 residues long. V lost 6 bases, J lost 8 bases, and 13 bases lay in between. In DNA form, the CDR3 reads TGCAGCGTCCTCCAGATCTGGGGCTACACCTTC. Translation: CSVLQIWGYTF.

This clone was found once. J is TRBJ2-3 and V is TRBV15; D is unresolved. The germline V gene encodes CDR1 LNHNV and CDR2 YYDKDF (reference sequence). This CDR3 has 15 amino acids. V was pared by 5 bases and J by 0 bases, with 12 bases between. CDR3 DNA sequence: TGTGCCACCAGCCTGACCCTATTTAGCACAGATACGCAGTATTTT. This encodes CATSLTLFSTDTQYF.

This chain connects TRBV5-1 to TRBJ2-7; 7 nucleotides align to TRBD1. The CDR3 totals 16 residues. Per the germline V gene, CDR1 is SGHRS and CDR2 is YFSETQ. V dropped 4 bases and J dropped 0; count of bases not matched to a gene: 10. As DNA, the CDR3 is TGCGCCAGCAGCGTACCCCGGGACAGTCTCTCCTACGAGCAGTACTTC. This sequence encodes CASSVPRDSLSYEQYF. Full variable domain (missing parts from reference TRBV5-1 and TRBJ2-7): KAGVTQTPRYLIKTRGQQVTLSCSPISGHRSVSWYQQTPGQGLQFLFEYFSETQRNKGNFPGRFSGRQFSNSRSEMNVSTLELGDSALYLCASSVPRDSLSYEQYFGPGTRLTVT.

This chain links TRBV7-9 with TRBJ1-2, with D possibly being TRBD1 (6 bases). There are 13 residues in the CDR3. V lost 1 base and J 5 bases, leaving 8 bases between the germline ends. Germline loops: CDR1 SEHNR, CDR2 FQNEAQ (reference sequence). This CDR3 reads CASSLGTVYGYTF. The CDR3 bases are TGTGCCAGCAGCTTAGGGACAGTTTATGGCTACACCTTC.

This rearrangement joins TRBV18 to TRBJ1-1; tentatively, D is TRBD1 (6 bases). Looked up from germline, CDR1 is KGHSH and CDR2 is LQKENI. CDR3 size: 15 residues. Trimming took off 6 bases at V and 3 bases at J, with 17 bases between the two ends. The CDR3 DNA follows: TGTGCCAGCTCGTACAGGGTGGCTCCGGACACTGAAGCTTTCTTT. Translating it yields CASSYRVAPDTEAFF.

This rearrangement joins TRBV4-3 to TRBJ1-1, with D hard to call. The germline V and J ends were trimmed by 0 bases and 6 bases, with 8 bases remaining between them. The CDR3 loop spans 13 amino acids. Germline V gene lookup returns CDR1 LGHNA and CDR2 YSLEER. The CDR3 spells CASSQDSGSEAFF. CDR3 sequence (DNA): TGCGCCAGCAGCCAAGACTCTGGGTCTGAAGCTTTCTTT.

The V and J genes are TRBV27 and TRBJ1-5; tentative D call: TRBD1 (6 bases). CDR1 is MNHEY and CDR2 is SMNVEV in the germline V gene (reference sequence). The V and J ends lost 5 bases and 9 bases respectively, with 17 bases between them. This CDR3 is built from 14 residues. In DNA, the CDR3 is TGTGCCAGCAGTCCAGAGACAGGTTGGCGGCCCCAGCATTTT. Encoded protein: CASSPETGWRPQHF.

The gene calls are TRBV21-1 and TRBJ2-7; the listed D gene, TRBD1, was not tested against the DNA. TRBV21-1 is flagged as a pseudogene. The CDR3 length is 16 residues. CDR3 bases: TGTGCCAGCAGCCAAAACGTTGGGGGCCGAACCTACGAGCAGTACTTC. It specifies CASSQNVGGRTYEQYF.

The chain has TRBV5-1 and TRBJ1-1, with 10 positions matching TRBD1. The germline V gene has CDR1 SGHRS and CDR2 YFSETQ. V dropped 5 bases and J dropped 1; count of bases not matched to a gene: 2. This CDR3 contains 14 residues. CDR3 amino acids: CASSGQGGNTEAFF. The CDR3 bases are TGCGCCAGCAGTGGACAGGGGGGGAACACTGAAGCTTTCTTT.

The rearrangement uses TRBV6-5 and TRBJ2-1; 8 positions agree with TRBD2. CDR3 length: 14 residues. CDR1 and CDR2 (germline): MNHEY, SVGAGI. Germline trimming cut 6 bases from V and 4 bases from J; bases unmatched to any gene: 5. The CDR3 protein is CASSFGGAYNEQFF. The CDR3 nucleotides are TGTGCCAGCAGCTTCGGGGGGGCTTACAATGAGCAGTTCTTC.